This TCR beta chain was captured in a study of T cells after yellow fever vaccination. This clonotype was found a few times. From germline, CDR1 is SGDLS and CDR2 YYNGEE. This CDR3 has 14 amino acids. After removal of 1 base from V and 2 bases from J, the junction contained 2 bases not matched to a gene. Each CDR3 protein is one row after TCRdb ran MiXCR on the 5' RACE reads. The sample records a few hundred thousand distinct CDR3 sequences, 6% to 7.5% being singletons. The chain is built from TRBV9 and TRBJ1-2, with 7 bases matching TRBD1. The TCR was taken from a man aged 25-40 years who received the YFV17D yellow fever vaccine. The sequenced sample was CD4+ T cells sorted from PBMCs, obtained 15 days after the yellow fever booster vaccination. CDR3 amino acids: CASSVSGGNYGYTF. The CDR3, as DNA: TGTGCCAGCAGCGTATCAGGGGGAAACTATGGCTACACCTTC.